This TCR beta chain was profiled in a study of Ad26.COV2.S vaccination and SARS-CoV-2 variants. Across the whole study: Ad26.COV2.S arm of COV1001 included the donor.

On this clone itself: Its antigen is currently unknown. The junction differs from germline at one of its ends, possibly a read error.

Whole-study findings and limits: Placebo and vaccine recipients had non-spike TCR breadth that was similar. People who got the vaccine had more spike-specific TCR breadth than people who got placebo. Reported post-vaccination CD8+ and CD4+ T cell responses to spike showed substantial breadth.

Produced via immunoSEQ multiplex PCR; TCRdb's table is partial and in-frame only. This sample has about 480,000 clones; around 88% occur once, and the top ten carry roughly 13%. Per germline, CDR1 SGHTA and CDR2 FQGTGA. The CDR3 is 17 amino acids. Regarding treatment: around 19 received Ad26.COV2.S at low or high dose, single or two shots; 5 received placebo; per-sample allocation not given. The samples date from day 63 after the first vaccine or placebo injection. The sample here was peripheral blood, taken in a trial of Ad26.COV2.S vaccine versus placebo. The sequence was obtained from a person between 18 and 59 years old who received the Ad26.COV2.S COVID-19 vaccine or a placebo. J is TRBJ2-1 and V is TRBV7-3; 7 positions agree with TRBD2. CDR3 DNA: TGTGCCAGCAGCTTATTGGCTAGCGGCGCCTCCCACAATGAGCAGTTCTTC. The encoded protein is CASSLLASGASHNEQFF.